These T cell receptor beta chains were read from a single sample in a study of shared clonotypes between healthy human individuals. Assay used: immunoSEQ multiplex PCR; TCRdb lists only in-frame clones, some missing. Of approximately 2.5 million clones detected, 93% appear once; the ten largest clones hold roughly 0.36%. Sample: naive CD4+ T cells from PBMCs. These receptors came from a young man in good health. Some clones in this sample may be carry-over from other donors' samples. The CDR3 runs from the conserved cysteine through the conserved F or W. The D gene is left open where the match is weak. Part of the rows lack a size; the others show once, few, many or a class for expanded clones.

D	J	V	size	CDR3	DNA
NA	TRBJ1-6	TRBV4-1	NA	CASSQDLSGQYNSPLHF	TGCGCCAGCAGCCAAGATTTATCGGGACAATATAATTCACCCCTCCACTTT
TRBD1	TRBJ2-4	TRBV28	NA	CASSATGSPNIQYF	TGTGCCAGCAGTGCGACAGGGTCCCCAAACATTCAGTACTTC
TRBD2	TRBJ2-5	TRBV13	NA	CASSRRLAGQETQYF	TGTGCCAGCAGCCGCCGGCTAGCGGGACAAGAGACCCAGTACTTC
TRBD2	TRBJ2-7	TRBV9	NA	CASSVAALWAGGPYEQYF	TGTGCCAGCAGCGTAGCGGCCCTCTGGGCGGGAGGACCCTACGAGCAGTACTTC
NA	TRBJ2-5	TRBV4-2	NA	CASSQDGGAETQYF	TGTGCCAGCAGCCAAGACGGGGGAGCGGAGACCCAGTACTTC
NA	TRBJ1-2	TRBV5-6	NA	CASSLVQGGYTF	TGTGCCAGCAGCTTGGTTCAGGGTGGCTACACCTTC
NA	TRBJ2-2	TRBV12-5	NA	CASGRGAGELFF	TGTGCTAGTGGGCGTGGGGCCGGGGAGCTGTTTTTT
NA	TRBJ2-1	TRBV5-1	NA	CASSFGLPENEQFF	TGCGCCAGCAGCTTCGGACTACCTGAAAATGAGCAGTTCTTC
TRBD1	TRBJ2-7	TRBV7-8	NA	CASSTPGQRTYEQYF	TGTGCCAGCAGCACTCCGGGACAGCGAACCTACGAGCAGTACTTC
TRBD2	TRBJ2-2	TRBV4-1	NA	CASSPLGLAGGRTGELFF	TGCGCCAGCAGCCCATTAGGACTAGCGGGAGGGCGCACCGGGGAGCTGTTTTTT
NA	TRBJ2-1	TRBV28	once	CASSLGGGLYNEQFF	TGTGCCAGCAGTTTGGGCGGTGGGCTCTACAATGAGCAGTTCTTC
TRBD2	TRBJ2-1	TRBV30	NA	CAWISGNRGKQFF	TGTGCCTGGATTAGCGGGAACCGAGGAAAGCAGTTCTTC
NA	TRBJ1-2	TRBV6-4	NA	CASSAGAAYGYTF	TGTGCCAGCAGTGCGGGGGCAGCCTATGGCTACACCTTC
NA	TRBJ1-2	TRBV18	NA	CASSPPTANYGYTF	TGTGCCAGCTCACCACCGACAGCTAACTATGGCTACACCTTC
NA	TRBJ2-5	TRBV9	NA	CASSVGVADLQETQYF	TGTGCCAGCAGCGTAGGGGTAGCGGACCTCCAAGAGACCCAGTACTTC
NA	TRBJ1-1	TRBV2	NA	CASSRAMNTEAFF	TGTGCCAGCAGCCGGGCCATGAACACTGAAGCTTTCTTT
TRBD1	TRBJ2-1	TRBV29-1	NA	CSVDHRGNEQFF	TGCAGCGTTGATCACAGGGGCAATGAGCAGTTCTTC